This TCR beta chain was retrieved from a study of blood T cell repertoires in COVID-19. As for the study in general: T cells, B-cell-depleted T cells, or PBMCs provided the cDNA or gDNA that served as material.

The trim removed 2 bases at V and 3 bases at J, leaving 2 bases unmatched. This CDR3 contains 14 residues. Germline lookup yields CDR1 GTSNPN and CDR2 SVGIG (reference sequence). Per the authors' pipeline: Estimated nucleated cell counts came from reference gene primer amplification. The table came from immunoSEQ multiplex PCR; TCRdb's copy has only in-frame clones and leaves some out. V and J calls plus clone size are reproduced from that table; the DNA served to infer D and trimming. The sample has 100,000 to 120,000 clones; 70% to 80% are singletons. This chain connects TRBV30 to TRBJ1-1; 11 positions agree with TRBD1. The TCR originated in a woman aged 60-75 years with acute or convalescent COVID-19. Sequencing input: peripheral blood. CDR3 in amino acids: CAWSRDRGYTEAFF. The CDR3 coding sequence is TGTGCCTGGAGTCGGGACAGGGGGTACACTGAAGCTTTCTTT.